One and the same sample provided the 25 T cell receptor beta chains below, sequenced in a study of vaccination and CD4 T cells after COVID-19. No antigen is known for these receptors. Treatment specified: roughly 11-day PBMC culture with coronavirus spike peptide pools or control peptides (ViraFEST assay). The Oncomine TCR Beta short-read assay was applied to DNA of cultured CD4+ T cells. Using its own MiXCR run on the PCR reads, TCRdb lists one record per CDR3 protein. The profile shows some 16,000 distinct CDR3 sequences, roughly half of them singletons. The specimen was CD4+ T cells from blood, cultured in vitro. The receptors here all came from a human donor who had recovered from COVID-19.

This clonotype has a handful of counts. The chain is built from TRBV20-1 and TRBJ2-3, with 10 nucleotides matching TRBD2. Germline loops: CDR1 DFQATT, CDR2 SNEGSKA (reference sequence). This CDR3 is built from 14 residues. V gave up 6 bases and J gave up 4 bases; unmatched junction bases: 7. CDR3 DNA sequence: TGCAGTGCCACGAGCGGGGGGGCATCAGATACGCAGTATTTT. Amino acid sequence: CSATSGGASDTQYF.

This clonotype was detected once. A read error may explain this, as a much larger clone is one base away. The chain is built from TRBV5-1 and TRBJ2-1; no clear D. The CDR3 loop spans 12 amino acids. The germline V gene encodes CDR1 SGHRS and CDR2 YFSETQ. CDR3 nucleotides: TGCGTCAGCAGCTTGATGCTAGATGAGCAGTTCTTC. It translates to CVSSLMLDEQFF.

The chain combines TRBV7-2 with TRBJ1-2; 10 bases map to TRBD1. This CDR3 has 15 amino acids. In germline, CDR1 is SGHTA, CDR2 FQGNSA. The V segment lost 4 bases and the J segment 5 bases; nucleotides outside the gene matches: 7. CDR3 nucleotide sequence: TGTGCCAGCAGCTACCAGACAGGGGGCGGATATGGCTACACCTTC. It yields the protein CASSYQTGGGYGYTF.

V gene TRBV27 combines with J gene TRBJ1-1, with D maybe TRBD1 (6 bases). Trimming pared 5 bases from V and 4 bases from J, leaving 11 bases between. This CDR3 is built from 13 residues. Germline assignment: CDR1 MNHEY and CDR2 SMNVEV (reference sequence). This CDR3 reads CASSARGRTEAFF. For the CDR3, the DNA is TGTGCCAGCAGTGCCAGGGGTCGCACTGAAGCTTTCTTT.

By share of the sample, this clonotype is medium-sized. The chain has TRBV9 and TRBJ1-1; the D gene is possibly TRBD1 (5 bases). The CDR3 is made up of 14 amino acids. V was clipped by 4 bases and J by 4 bases, with 14 bases between them. Germline CDR1 reads SGDLS; CDR2 reads YYNGEE. CDR3 sequence: CASSLHVGVTEAFF. In DNA form, the CDR3 reads TGTGCCAGCAGCCTCCACGTAGGGGTCACTGAAGCTTTCTTT.

The rearrangement links TRBV12-3 or TRBV12-4 to TRBJ1-1; 8 bases map to TRBD1. The CDR3 is made up of 13 amino acids. The junction had 8 bases not matched to a gene; V was cut back by 4 bases and J by 10 bases. The CDR3 spells CASSSNRQGTAFF. The CDR3 DNA is TGTGCCAGCAGTTCAAACCGACAGGGGACAGCTTTCTTT.

V gene TRBV5-1 combines with J gene TRBJ2-7; 8 nucleotides agree with TRBD2. This CDR3 spans 17 amino acids. V shed 0 bases, J shed 5 bases, and the junction held 13 bases outside the gene matches. Germline CDR1 is SGHRS and CDR2 is YFSETQ. CDR3 DNA sequence: TGCGCCAGCAGCTTGGCCGTTCTCGGGAGGGACCCCAACGAGCAGTACTTC. It specifies CASSLAVLGRDPNEQYF. Looking up the rest from reference TRBV5-1 and TRBJ2-7 gives the full variable domain: KAGVTQTPRYLIKTRGQQVTLSCSPISGHRSVSWYQQTPGQGLQFLFEYFSETQRNKGNFPGRFSGRQFSNSRSEMNVSTLELGDSALYLCASSLAVLGRDPNEQYFGPGTRLTVT.

Notes on this clonotype: Mismatch with germline at one junction end may stem from a read error. This chain joins TRBV20-1 and TRBJ2-2, with D uncertain. The CDR3 extends over 13 amino acids. Germline-derived CDR1 and CDR2 are DFQATT and SNEGSKA (reference sequence). The CDR3 DNA reads as TGCAGTGCGAGAGATCCCGTCGGCGGGGAGCTGTTTTTT. Translated, it gives CSARDPVGGELFF.

The count of this clonotype is one. The chain couples TRBV2 to TRBJ1-2, with D perhaps matching TRBD1 (6 bases). This CDR3 is 14 amino acids long. The ends were cut back, 4 bases at V and 4 bases at J, with 13 bases in the middle. Germline V gives CDR1 SNHLY, CDR2 FYNNEI. CDR3 in DNA: TGTGCCAGCAGTGGTAACAGGGAAGGCTATGGCTACACCTTC. This codes for CASSGNREGYGYTF.

CDR3 amino acids: CASSASSNTGELFF. CDR3 DNA sequence: TGTGCCAGCAGTGCTAGCTCGAACACCGGGGAGCTGTTTTTT. The chain links TRBV2 to TRBJ2-2, with D perhaps matching TRBD2 (5 bases). Trimming shortened V by 4 bases and J by 0 bases, and 6 bases separated the two germline ends. The CDR3 sequence is 14 residues long. From germline, CDR1 is SNHLY and CDR2 FYNNEI.

With regard to this clonotype: At one end, the junction sequence differs from germline, possibly due to a read error. This chain links TRBV20-1 with TRBJ2-5; 7 bases map to TRBD2. The CDR3 consists of 17 residues. Germline V gives CDR1 DFQATT, CDR2 SNEGSKA (reference sequence). The CDR3 coding sequence is TGCAGTGCCCCCCGCGCGGGATGGGCGGGAGAGGAAGAGACGCAGTACTTC. Translated, it gives CSAPRAGWAGEEETQYF.

The chain recombines TRBV27 with TRBJ2-2; D gene ambiguous. V was clipped by 3 bases and J by 4 bases, with 6 bases between them. The germline V gene encodes CDR1 MNHEY and CDR2 SMNVEV (reference sequence). CDR3 length: 13 amino acids. CDR3 in DNA: TGTGCCAGCAGTTTTGCTGGCACCGGGGAGCTGTTTTTT. Translating gives CASSFAGTGELFF.

The rearrangement uses TRBV6-5 and TRBJ2-1, with 8 bases lining up with TRBD2. The CDR3 sequence is 15 residues long. The J segment lost 3 bases and the V segment lost 0 bases, leaving 1 base of the junction unmatched. CDR1 MNHEY and CDR2 SVGAGI come from the germline V gene. Written as DNA, the CDR3 is TGTGCCAGCAGTTACTCCGGGACTAGCTACAATGAGCAGTTCTTC. Residues: CASSYSGTSYNEQFF.

This clonotype was seen a few times. The rearrangement joins TRBV5-5 to TRBJ1-2; unclear D gene. V was pared by 0 bases and J by 4 bases, with 13 bases between. CDR1 SGHKS and CDR2 YYEKEE come from the germline V gene (reference sequence). The CDR3 loop spans 15 amino acids. The DNA of the CDR3 is TGTGCCAGCAGCTTGGGAGGAGGGCCCATCTATGGCTACACCTTC. Encoded protein: CASSLGGGPIYGYTF.

V and J are TRBV7-6 and TRBJ1-4; TRBD1 might be the D (6 bases). Per the germline V gene, CDR1 is SGHVS and CDR2 is FNYEAQ. The CDR3 has 14 residues. Trimming removed 5 bases at V and 5 bases at J, with 12 bases between. The CDR3 bases are TGTGCCAGCAGCGATACAGGGACAAATGAAAAACTGTTTTTT. Its translation: CASSDTGTNEKLFF.

The V call is TRBV12-3 or TRBV12-4, the J call TRBJ2-3; 7 nucleotides align to TRBD1. J lost 12 bases, V lost 6 bases, and 6 bases had no gene match. This CDR3 spans 11 amino acids. CDR3 DNA: TGTGCCAGCAGCAGGGGGACCCTCCAGTATTTT. Its translation is CASSRGTLQYF.

This clonotype came up once. The chain couples TRBV15 to TRBJ2-7; the D call may be TRBD1 or TRBD2 (6 bases each). The germline V gene has CDR1 LNHNV and CDR2 YYDKDF (reference sequence). The V gene lost 1 base and the J gene lost 6 bases, with 13 bases spanning the gap. This CDR3 contains 14 residues. The CDR3 DNA follows: TGTGCCACCAGCAGAGTAGACAGGCGGGGCGAGCAGTACTTC. Translation gives CATSRVDRRGEQYF.

The CDR3 sequence is CASRPDMLSYGYTF. CDR3 DNA: TGTGCCAGCAGGCCGGACATGTTGTCCTATGGCTACACCTTC. The V and J genes are TRBV6-2 or TRBV6-3 and TRBJ1-2; the D gene is possibly TRBD1 (5 bases). From germline, CDR1 is MNHEY and CDR2 SVGEGT. The ends were cut back, 6 bases at V and 4 bases at J, with 15 bases in the middle. There are 14 residues in the CDR3.

This chain links TRBV20-1 with TRBJ2-2; D remains ambiguous. The CDR3 has 14 amino acids. Germline V gene sequence: CDR1 DFQATT, CDR2 SNEGSKA (reference sequence). V dropped 4 bases and J dropped 1 base, with 10 bases sitting between them. The CDR3: CSANGRLNTGELFF. CDR3 DNA: TGCAGTGCTAACGGACGGCTGAACACCGGGGAGCTGTTTTTT.

This clonotype is categorized as medium-sized. This rearrangement joins TRBV7-9 to TRBJ1-1; D is perhaps TRBD1 (6 bases). V was pared by 4 bases and J by 1 base, with 7 bases between. Germline loops: CDR1 SEHNR, CDR2 FQNEAQ (reference sequence). This CDR3 is 13 amino acids long. CDR3 coding DNA: TGTGCCAGCAGCTCACAGGGGAACACTGAAGCTTTCTTT. Translating it yields CASSSQGNTEAFF.

V usage is TRBV7-9 and J usage is TRBJ1-6, with D possibly being TRBD1 (5 bases). The CDR3 totals 15 residues. In germline, CDR1 is SEHNR, CDR2 FQNEAQ (reference sequence). Trimming took 2 bases from V and 8 from J, leaving 13 bases between them. CDR3: CASSLMGGRDSPLHF. Here the CDR3 DNA reads TGTGCCAGCAGCTTAATGGGGGGACGTGATTCACCCCTCCACTTT. Full variable domain (outside the CDR3, taken from reference TRBV7-9 and TRBJ1-6): DTGVSQNPRHKITKRGQNVTFRCDPISEHNRLYWYRQTLGQGPEFLTYFQNEAQLEKSRLLSDRFSAERPKGSFSTLEIQRTEQGDSAMYLCASSLMGGRDSPLHFGNGTRLTVT.

For the CDR3, the DNA is TGTGCCAGTAGTACAGAGGCAGGGGGCGGCTATGGCTACACCTTC. This gives the protein CASSTEAGGGYGYTF. The rearrangement links TRBV19 to TRBJ1-2; 8 bases line up with TRBD1. This CDR3 region has 15 residues. CDR1 is LNHDA and CDR2 is SQIVND in the germline V gene (reference sequence). After removal of 4 bases from V and 4 bases from J, the junction contained 8 bases not matched to a gene.

V is TRBV7-9 and J is TRBJ2-3; no clear D gene. CDR1 and CDR2 from the germline V gene are SEHNR and FQNEAQ (reference sequence). The CDR3 sequence is 14 residues long. Trimming removed 1 base from V and 4 bases from J, with 9 bases in between. The CDR3 loop reads CASSLVSGADTQYF. CDR3 nucleotides: TGTGCCAGCAGCTTAGTTTCGGGCGCAGATACGCAGTATTTT. The full variable domain, in which reference TRBV7-9 and TRBJ2-3 provide the parts outside the CDR3, is DTGVSQNPRHKITKRGQNVTFRCDPISEHNRLYWYRQTLGQGPEFLTYFQNEAQLEKSRLLSDRFSAERPKGSFSTLEIQRTEQGDSAMYLCASSLVSGADTQYFGPGTRLTVL.

V and J are TRBV20-1 and TRBJ2-6; 8 bases align to TRBD1. Germline V gene sequence: CDR1 DFQATT, CDR2 SNEGSKA (reference sequence). This CDR3 contains 17 residues. V lost 5 bases to trimming and J lost 0 bases; unmatched junction nucleotides: 9. The DNA for the CDR3 is TGCAGTGCTTATGACAGGGGCGTTAACTCTGGGGCCAACGTCCTGACTTTC. It is translated as CSAYDRGVNSGANVLTF.

This sequence joins TRBV4-2 and TRBJ2-3; D is uncertain. The CDR3 runs to 15 residues. V lost 7 bases to trimming and J lost 2 bases, with 16 bases between them. CDR1 and CDR2 from the germline V gene are LGHNA and YNFKEQ. CDR3 loop: CASTDRALLTDTQYF. The CDR3 DNA reads as TGTGCCAGCACCGACCGGGCCTTACTCACAGATACGCAGTATTTT.